The subject of this entry is one TCR beta chain. Its antigen is undetermined. TCRdb reprocessed the reads with MiXCR, giving one entry per CDR3 protein. This sample yields about 770,000 distinct CDR3 sequences, of which under 35% are seen a single time; around 13% belongs to the top ten. V lost 1 base and J 4 bases, leaving 11 bases between the germline ends. The CDR3 sequence is 15 residues long. The germline V gene encodes CDR1 MNHEY and CDR2 SVGAGI. This entry comes from a study of T cell repertoires in cytomegalovirus infection. Regarding the study as a whole: In two of eight donors, the top clonotype was HLA-C-restricted CMV-specific.

The chain has TRBV6-5 and TRBJ1-3; weak D call: TRBD1 (6 bases). This receptor was identified in a human donor in good health (CMV status not recorded). Some clones in this sample may be carry-over from other donors' samples. Sample: cultured CD8+ T cells from PBMCs, taken from culture after CMV antigen stimulation. The CDR3 spells CASSYWTGAGNTIYF. The DNA for the CDR3 is TGTGCCAGCAGTTACTGGACGGGGGCCGGAAACACCATATATTTT.